This is a list of T cell receptor beta chains from one sample in a study of monozygotic twins with inflammatory bowel disease. TCRdb re-called the 5' RACE reads and shows each CDR3 protein once, DNA omitted. The listing records 400,000 or so distinct CDR3 sequences. What was sequenced was blood. The receptors shown here come from a human donor with ulcerative colitis or Crohn's disease, or a healthy co-twin of an affected twin (not recorded which). The CDR3 runs from the conserved cysteine through the conserved F or W. The order of the fields is J gene, V gene, CDR3 protein.

>TRBJ1-6|TRBV5-1
CASSLGRGYEEPLHF
>TRBJ2-3|TRBV4-2
CASSQDGALGGTQYF
>TRBJ2-2|TRBV5-6
CASRMSGGTGELFF
>TRBJ1-1|TRBV19
CASSHRGLYTEAFF
>TRBJ2-1|TRBV29-1
CSVWRELEEQFF
>TRBJ2-2|TRBV20-1
CSARQFLGGELFF
>TRBJ1-2|TRBV12-3/TRBV12-4
CASSRPGAGYTF
>TRBJ2-1|TRBV18
CASSPEVAYNEQFF
>TRBJ2-2|TRBV3-1
CASSQLISGELFF
>TRBJ1-1|TRBV18
CASSSETNTEAFF
>TRBJ1-5|TRBV7-2
CASSFGTGGSNQPQHF
>TRBJ2-3|TRBV28
CASSFFDRGTDTQYF
>TRBJ2-3|TRBV20-1
CSARLLAGWPDTQYF
>TRBJ1-4|TRBV29-1
CSVEADSTNEKLFF
>TRBJ2-1|TRBV5-1
CASSSGGLAGGNEQFF
>TRBJ2-1|TRBV29-1
CSLIAGGYNEQFF